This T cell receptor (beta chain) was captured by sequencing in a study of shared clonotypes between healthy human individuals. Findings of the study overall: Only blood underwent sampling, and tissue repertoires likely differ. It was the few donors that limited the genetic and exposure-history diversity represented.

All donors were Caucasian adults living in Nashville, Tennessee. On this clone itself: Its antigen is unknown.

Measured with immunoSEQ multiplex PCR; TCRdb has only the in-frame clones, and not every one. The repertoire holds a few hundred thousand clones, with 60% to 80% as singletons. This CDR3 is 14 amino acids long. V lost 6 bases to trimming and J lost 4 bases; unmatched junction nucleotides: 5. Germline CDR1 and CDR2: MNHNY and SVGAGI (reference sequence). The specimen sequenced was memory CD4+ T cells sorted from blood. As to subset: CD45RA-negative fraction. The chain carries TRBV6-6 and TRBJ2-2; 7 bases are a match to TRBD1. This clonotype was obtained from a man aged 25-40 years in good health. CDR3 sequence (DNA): TGTGCCAGCAGCCGGACAGGAGGCACCGGGGAGCTGTTTTTT. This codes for CASSRTGGTGELFF.